This passage covers 17 T cell receptor beta chains from one sample sequenced in a study of blood T cell repertoires in COVID-19. The method was immunoSEQ multiplex PCR; TCRdb's version includes in-frame clones alone and lacks a portion of them. The sample includes approximately 77,000 clones, roughly four fifths seen only once; the top ten take 16%. The sequencing sample was made of peripheral blood. The source is a man in his 70s with active or convalescent COVID-19.

The V call is TRBV30, the J call TRBJ1-2; 9 bases line up with TRBD1. CDR1 GTSNPN and CDR2 SVGIG come from the germline V gene (reference sequence). V shed 8 bases, J shed 3 bases, and the junction held 7 bases outside the gene matches. This CDR3 comprises 13 residues. The CDR3 is CARRQGEDYGYTF. The CDR3 coding sequence is TGTGCCAGACGACAGGGGGAGGACTATGGCTACACCTTC.

CDR3 loop: CASSPPLGAGDTEAFF. For the CDR3, the DNA is TGTGCCAGCTCACCACCGCTGGGGGCTGGGGACACTGAAGCTTTCTTT. The chain employs TRBV18 and TRBJ1-1, with D tentatively TRBD1 (6 bases). V dropped 0 bases and J dropped 3 bases, with 14 bases sitting between them. Germline V CDR1 and CDR2: KGHSH, LQKENI. This CDR3 contains 16 residues.

Only a few counts were recorded for this clone. The chain joins TRBV3-1 (or the pseudogene TRBV3-2) to TRBJ1-5; 8 nucleotides match TRBD1. The V segment lost 4 bases and the J segment 8 bases; nucleotides outside the gene matches: 13. Germline V gene lookup returns CDR1 LGHDT and CDR2 YNNKEL (reference sequence). This CDR3 region has 16 residues. The CDR3 nucleotides are TGTGCCAGCAGCCTTTGGACAGGGAAGATGGGTGAGCCCCAGCATTTT. As protein: CASSLWTGKMGEPQHF.

The rearrangement joins TRBV7-6 to TRBJ2-5, with TRBD1 identical over 8 bases. The CDR3 contains 15 residues. After removal of 2 bases from V and 3 bases from J, the junction contained 5 bases not matched to a gene. Germline V gene sequence: CDR1 SGHVS, CDR2 FNYEAQ. The CDR3 DNA is TGTGCCAGCAGCTTAATGGGACAGGATGAAGAGACCCAGTACTTC. Amino acid sequence: CASSLMGQDEETQYF.

The CDR3 DNA sequence: TGTGCCAGTTCGGGACAGGGAAACTCCTACGAGCAGTACTTC. This sequence encodes CASSGQGNSYEQYF. The chain couples TRBV19 to TRBJ2-7; 9 nucleotides match TRBD1. V lost 8 bases to trimming and J lost 0 bases; unmatched junction nucleotides: 5. This CDR3 comprises 14 residues. Germline loops: CDR1 LNHDA, CDR2 SQIVND (reference sequence).

This clone occurred many times. The CDR3: CAWSVLVTEAFF. The CDR3 DNA reads TGTGCCTGGAGTGTACTTGTAACTGAAGCTTTCTTT. This chain connects TRBV30 to TRBJ1-1; unclear D gene. V shed 0 bases and J shed 5 bases, with 7 bases lying between them. The CDR3 has 12 residues. Germline V CDR1 and CDR2: GTSNPN, SVGIG (reference sequence).

V usage is TRBV5-6 and J usage is TRBJ1-6; no firm D call. CDR1 SGHDT and CDR2 YYEEEE come from the germline V gene. The ends were cut back, 4 bases at V and 7 bases at J, with 18 bases in the middle. The CDR3 extends over 16 amino acids. The CDR3 nucleotides read TGTGCCAGCAGCAACCGTTGGGGAGGGAAGAATTCACCCCTCCACTTT. It encodes CASSNRWGGKNSPLHF. The whole variable domain, filled in from reference TRBV5-6 and TRBJ1-6, reads DAGVTQSPTHLIKTRGQQVTLRCSPKSGHDTVSWYQQALGQGPQFIFQYYEEEERQRGNFPDRFSGHQFPNYSSELNVNALLLGDSALYLCASSNRWGGKNSPLHFGNGTRLTVT.

This clone was detected once. The J gene is TRBJ2-5, the V gene TRBV7-2; perhaps TRBD1 as D (5 bases). Germline V gene lookup returns CDR1 SGHTA and CDR2 FQGNSA. The CDR3 is made up of 15 amino acids. Trimming stripped 4 bases from V and 0 bases from J, with 12 bases between. The CDR3 here is CASSWGREYQETQYF. The CDR3 region has the DNA TGTGCCAGCAGCTGGGGCAGGGAATACCAAGAGACCCAGTACTTC. The entire variable domain, with the rest obtained from reference TRBV7-2 and TRBJ2-5, is as follows: GAGVSQSPSNKVTEKGKDVELRCDPISGHTALYWYRQSLGQGLEFLIYFQGNSAPDKSGLPSDRFSAERTGGSVSTLTIQRTQQEDSAVYLCASSWGREYQETQYFGPGTRLLVL.

V is TRBV7-2 and J is TRBJ1-5, with 7 bases matching TRBD1. Germline loops: CDR1 SGHTA, CDR2 FQGNSA. The ends lost 5 bases at V and 5 bases at J; junction bases unmatched: 3. This CDR3 is 13 amino acids long. In DNA form, the CDR3 reads TGTGCCAGCAGCCGACAGGGAGATCAGCCCCAGCATTTT. Its translation: CASSRQGDQPQHF.

The chain joins TRBV12-5 to TRBJ2-7, with 10 nucleotides matching TRBD1. The CDR3 has 14 residues. Germline V CDR1 and CDR2: LGHNT, FRNRAP. With V trimmed by 5 bases and J by 5 bases, 6 bases remained unmatched. The CDR3 nucleotides are TGTGCTAGTGGTAACCGGGACAGGGGCCACGAGCAGTACTTC. Protein sequence: CASGNRDRGHEQYF.

The CDR3 DNA sequence: TGTGCCACCGCATCGAAGACAGGGGCCCTCCAAGAGACCCAGTACTTC. Amino acids: CATASKTGALQETQYF. V is TRBV19 and J is TRBJ2-5, with 8 positions matching TRBD1. Germline CDR1 LNHDA, CDR2 SQIVND (reference sequence). V lost 10 bases and J lost 1; bases outside the gene matches: 14. This CDR3 has 16 amino acids.

The chain is built from TRBV11-2 and TRBJ1-2, with 9 bases that match TRBD1. The germline V gene has CDR1 SGHAT and CDR2 FQNNGV. J gave up 3 bases and V 2 bases, and 1 base lay outside the gene matches. CDR3 size: 14 residues. CDR3 sequence: CASSLRTGDYGYTF. In DNA form, the CDR3 reads TGTGCCAGCAGCTTACGGACAGGGGACTATGGCTACACCTTC.

CDR3 amino acids: CASSFKELYEQYF. DNA of the CDR3: TGTGCCAGCAGCTTCAAAGAGTTATACGAGCAGTACTTC. The rearrangement uses TRBV7-8 and TRBJ2-7; no clear D gene. V lost 3 bases and J 4 bases, leaving 10 bases between the germline ends. This CDR3 has 13 amino acids. Germline CDR1 is SGHVS and CDR2 is FQNEAQ.

The chain links TRBV18 to TRBJ2-2; weak D call: TRBD1 (5 bases). The CDR3 runs 13 residues. CDR1 and CDR2 (germline): KGHSH, LQKENI. Trimming left V 2 bases short and J 7 bases short, with 8 bases between. This CDR3 reads CASSPGAGGELFF. The CDR3 DNA reads as TGTGCCAGCTCACCAGGGGCCGGCGGGGAGCTGTTTTTT.

This rearrangement joins TRBV7-2 to TRBJ2-2, with D perhaps TRBD1 (5 bases). The CDR3 consists of 17 residues. In germline, CDR1 is SGHTA, CDR2 FQGNSA. V was cut by 1 base and J by 5 bases, with 17 bases left in between. For the CDR3, the DNA is TGTGCCAGCAGCTTAGTCGTGTGGGTCAGGGAAACCGGGGAGCTGTTTTTT. It specifies CASSLVVWVRETGELFF.

The rearrangement uses TRBV6-6 and TRBJ1-1; D is perhaps TRBD1 (6 bases). The length of the CDR3 is 16 residues. Trimming removed 6 bases at V and 1 base at J, with 18 bases between. Germline V gives CDR1 MNHNY, CDR2 SVGAGI (reference sequence). This CDR3 reads CASRPPQQGPNTEAFF. The DNA of the CDR3 is TGTGCCAGCAGGCCCCCACAACAGGGCCCGAACACTGAAGCTTTCTTT.

A few counts support this clone. The V call is TRBV19, the J call TRBJ1-6, with 7 bases lining up with TRBD1. The CDR3 spans 15 residues. Unmatched junction bases numbered 6, after V lost 3 bases and J lost 7 bases. Germline CDR1 reads LNHDA; CDR2 reads SQIVND (reference sequence). CDR3 region: CASSIGQATNSPLHF. In nucleotides, the CDR3 is TGTGCCAGTAGTATCGGACAGGCGACGAATTCACCCCTCCACTTT.